This record concerns one T cell receptor (beta chain) sequence. Its specific antigen is unknown. Base qualities are not provided; no much larger clone lies one nucleotide away. This record comes from a study of T cells in narcolepsy (dated by TCRdb to the late 2010s). About the study as a whole: The study enrolled patients with narcolepsy type 1 or type 2 (NT1, NT2) together with healthy control donors. The study used TCR Vbeta sequencing to track clonotypes in blood and CSF while looking for autoreactive T cells in narcolepsy patients that target self-antigens of hypocretin neurons (hypocretin, TRIB2).

Broad study findings and their caveats: In plots comparing CSF and blood CD4+ T cell clonotypes from the same patient, HCRT-specific and TRIB2-specific autoreactive clonotypes were highlighted. No sequences matching autoreactive T cell clones were present in some of the blood memory CD4+ repertoires from patients and controls. According to the report, autoreactive clonotypes were detected serially in the blood of the same patients and of different patients, but not in healthy controls. Numbers of sequenced blood memory CD4+ clonotypes were comparable, averaging approximately 42,000 in patients and around 30,000 in controls.

CDR1 and CDR2, per the germline V gene (reference sequence), are GTSNPN and SVGIG. V gives up 2 bases and J gives up 5 bases, and the segment between their germline ends measures 15 bases. Reading from cysteine to phenylalanine, the CDR3 counts 15 amino acids. Of all the DNA, just the CDR3 is kept, 45 bases in frame from base 1. Memory CD4+ T cells were sorted ex vivo from peripheral blood of narcolepsy patients and healthy controls for TCR Vbeta sequencing. The library was made by the immunoSEQ multiplex PCR assay. TCRdb carries this immuneACCESS record with in-frame sequences only. Its versions omit some clonotypes, under half of them owing to an unresolved V gene in the studies checked, with the rest unexplained. The sample table records approximately 35,000 clones; less than 90% of these occur just once. The ten largest clones add up to 0.8% to 1.2% of the sample.

The receptor was derived from a human donor in good health. What was sequenced was memory (CD45RA-) CD4+ T cells from blood. The sample's cell subset or site, from its label and the paper: memory T cells sorted ex vivo from peripheral blood. This chain joins TRBV30 to TRBJ1-4; no D gene is confidently identified. The nucleotide sequence reads TGTGCCTGGAGTTTGAAAGTGGGTTTAAATGAAAAACTGTTTTTT. This codes for CAWSLKVGLNEKLFF.